The sequence of this T cell receptor (beta chain) was determined in a study of control samples from healthy donors and cancer patients. Generated by immunoSEQ multiplex PCR, the TCRdb table keeps only in-frame clones and is missing some. The sample contains just over 15,000 clones, over 70% of which appear only once. CDR1 is DFQATT and CDR2 is SNEGSKA in the germline V gene (reference sequence). V was pared by 6 bases and J by 3 bases, with 8 bases between. The CDR3 contains 11 residues. This chain links TRBV20-1 with TRBJ1-1, with D hard to call. The origin of this receptor is a woman between 65 and 79 years old with colorectal cancer. Sequenced material: PBMCs. The CDR3 spells CSATFHTEAFF. The CDR3 bases are TGCAGTGCCACGTTCCACACTGAAGCTTTCTTT.